This TCR beta chain comes out of a study of T-cell memory formation after mild COVID-19. Germline CDR1 SGHRS, CDR2 YFSETQ. V lost 0 bases, J lost 7 bases, and 8 bases lay in between. The CDR3 runs to 14 residues. Researchers used 5'RACE with constant-segment primers to make TCR alpha and TCR beta cDNA libraries that carry sample barcodes and UMIs. A single record per CDR3 protein comes from TCRdb applying MiXCR to the 5' RACE reads. This table holds 470,000 or so distinct CDR3 sequences, roughly 18% found once. The receptor comes from a man younger than 30 who had mild COVID-19 (a few samples of this study predate the infection). Cell type and time point are not known. Sequencing was done on a sample of PBMCs or a T cell subset sorted from them (not recorded which). The chain employs TRBV5-1 and TRBJ1-6; unclear D gene. The CDR3 reads CASSLAAVNSPLHF. The DNA for the CDR3 is TGCGCCAGCAGCTTGGCTGCAGTAAATTCACCCCTCCACTTT.